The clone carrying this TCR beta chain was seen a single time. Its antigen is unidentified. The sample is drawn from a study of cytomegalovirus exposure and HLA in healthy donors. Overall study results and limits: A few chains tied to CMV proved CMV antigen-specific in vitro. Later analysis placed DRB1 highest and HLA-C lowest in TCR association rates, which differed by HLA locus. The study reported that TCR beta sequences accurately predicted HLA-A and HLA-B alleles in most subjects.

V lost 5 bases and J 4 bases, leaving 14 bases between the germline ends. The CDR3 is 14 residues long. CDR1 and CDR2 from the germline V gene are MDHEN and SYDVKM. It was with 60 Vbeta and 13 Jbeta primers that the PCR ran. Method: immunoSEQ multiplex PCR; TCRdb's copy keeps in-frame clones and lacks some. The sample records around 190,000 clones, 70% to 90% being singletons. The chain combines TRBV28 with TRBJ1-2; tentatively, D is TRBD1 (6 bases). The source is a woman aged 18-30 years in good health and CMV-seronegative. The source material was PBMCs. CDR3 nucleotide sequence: TGTGCCAGCAGTCTTAGACAGGCCTCCTATGGCTACACCTTC. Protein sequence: CASSLRQASYGYTF.